The 24 T cell receptor beta chains below were found in one sample sequenced in a study of shared clonotypes between healthy human individuals. Generated by immunoSEQ multiplex PCR, the TCRdb table keeps only in-frame clones and is missing some. The sample holds roughly 650,000 clones, 97% seen once. Sequencing input: naive CD4+ T cells sorted from blood. Described subset: CD45RA+ positively selected. These TCRs come from a young woman in good health.

Comment on this clone: Germline is not matched at one junction end, which may reflect a read error. The chain has TRBV10-3 and TRBJ1-5; D is unclear. The CDR3 spans 15 residues. Germline V CDR1 and CDR2: ENHRY, SYGVKD. CDR3: CAIRESPDSNQPQHF. Here the CDR3 DNA reads TGTGCCATCAGGGAGTCCCCGGACAGCAATCAGCCCCAGCATTTT.

This clone was seen a single time. The chain has TRBV11-2 and TRBJ2-7, with 11 positions matching TRBD2. The CDR3 runs 15 residues. V gave up 4 bases and J gave up 7 bases; unmatched junction bases: 9. The germline gives CDR1 SGHAT, CDR2 FQNNGV. This CDR3 reads CASSSTSGSLVEQYF. CDR3 coding DNA: TGTGCCAGCAGCTCCACTAGCGGGAGTTTAGTTGAGCAGTACTTC. Using reference TRBV11-2 and TRBJ2-7 for the parts outside the CDR3, the full variable domain is EAGVAQSPRYKIIEKRQSVAFWCNPISGHATLYWYQQILGQGPKLLIQFQNNGVVDDSQLPKDRFSAERLKGVDSTLKIQPAKLEDSAVYLCASSSTSGSLVEQYFGPGTRLTVT.

The chain has TRBV5-6 and TRBJ2-1; TRBD2 matches 10 bases. This CDR3 comprises 15 residues. Germline CDR1 SGHDT, CDR2 YYEEEE. Losses at the gene ends were 5 bases for V and 4 bases for J; bases not matched to a gene: 6. CDR3 bases: TGTGCCAGCAGGACCGGGACTAGCGCTTACAATGAGCAGTTCTTC. This translates into CASRTGTSAYNEQFF.

The chain joins TRBV7-8 to TRBJ2-3; 9 nucleotides agree with TRBD1. The germline V gene has CDR1 SGHVS and CDR2 FQNEAQ. The CDR3 extends over 16 amino acids. Losses at the gene ends were 5 bases for V and 1 base for J; bases not matched to a gene: 7. CDR3 DNA: TGTGCCAGCAGCGGACCTCACAGGGGGCGCACAGATACGCAGTATTTT. Amino acids: CASSGPHRGRTDTQYF.

V usage is TRBV5-1 and J usage is TRBJ2-7, with TRBD2 identical over 7 bases. This CDR3 contains 15 residues. The junction had 12 bases not matched to a gene; V was cut back by 4 bases and J by 5 bases. In germline, CDR1 is SGHRS, CDR2 YFSETQ. This CDR3 reads CASSTIAGAINEQYF. In nucleotides, the CDR3 is TGCGCCAGCAGCACGATCGCGGGAGCAATCAACGAGCAGTACTTC. Full variable domain (missing parts from reference TRBV5-1 and TRBJ2-7): KAGVTQTPRYLIKTRGQQVTLSCSPISGHRSVSWYQQTPGQGLQFLFEYFSETQRNKGNFPGRFSGRQFSNSRSEMNVSTLELGDSALYLCASSTIAGAINEQYFGPGTRLTVT.

This chain links TRBV28 with TRBJ2-2, with D unresolved. CDR3 length: 12 amino acids. Germline CDR1 MDHEN, CDR2 SYDVKM. The V gene lost 7 bases and the J gene lost 6 bases, with 9 bases spanning the gap. This CDR3 is CASTLMAGELFF. The CDR3 nucleotides are TGTGCCAGCACCCTTATGGCCGGGGAGCTGTTTTTT.

This sequence joins TRBV29-1 and TRBJ1-2; D is undetermined. CDR3 length: 12 residues. CDR1 and CDR2 from the germline V gene are SQVTM and ANQGSEA. V shed 3 bases and J shed 4 bases, with 9 bases lying between them. CDR3 protein: CSVDSGSYGYTF. CDR3 in DNA: TGCAGCGTTGATAGCGGCAGCTATGGCTACACCTTC.

The chain is built from TRBV6-1 and TRBJ2-7, with TRBD2 matching over 13 bases. CDR3 length: 14 amino acids. Germline V CDR1 and CDR2: MNHNS, SASEGT. V was pared by 5 bases and J by 4 bases, with 2 bases of the junction left unmatched. This CDR3 reads CASSRTSGSYEQYF. In DNA, the CDR3 is TGTGCCAGCAGTAGGACTAGCGGGAGTTACGAGCAGTACTTC.

The chain combines TRBV2 with TRBJ2-1; D possibly matches TRBD1 or TRBD2 (5 bases each). With 7 bases removed from V and 9 bases from J, the gap between germline ends came to 19 bases. Germline V gene sequence: CDR1 SNHLY, CDR2 FYNNEI. The CDR3 loop spans 14 amino acids. CDR3 in DNA: TGTGCCAGCACTCCTCGGAGAGAGGGGACTGAGCAGTTCTTC. The encoded protein is CASTPRREGTEQFF. Full variable domain (outside the CDR3, taken from reference TRBV2 and TRBJ2-1): EPEVTQTPSHQVTQMGQEVILRCVPISNHLYFYWYRQILGQKVEFLVSFYNNEISEKSEIFDDQFSVERPDGSNFTLKIRSTKLEDSAMYFCASTPRREGTEQFFGPGTRLTVL.

V and J are TRBV18 and TRBJ2-5; a weak D match, TRBD2 (7 bases). The germline V and J ends were trimmed by 2 bases and 5 bases, with 15 bases remaining between them. Germline CDR1 reads KGHSH; CDR2 reads LQKENI. CDR3 length equals 15 residues. CDR3 coding DNA: TGTGCCAGCTCACCAGCGGGAGCAAGGGGGGAGACCCAGTACTTC. Translated, it gives CASSPAGARGETQYF.

The chain uses TRBV7-8 and TRBJ2-5; D unclear. The last part of the DNA fits TRBJ2-7 better; the J call may be wrong. The CDR3 contains 15 residues. CDR1 SGHVS and CDR2 FQNEAQ come from the germline V gene. The CDR3 here is CASSLAPGDFYEQYF. CDR3 nucleotide sequence: TGTGCCAGCAGCTTAGCCCCAGGCGATTTCTACGAGCAGTACTTC.

In this sample, this clone turned up once. The J gene is TRBJ2-3, the V gene TRBV7-8, with D possibly being TRBD2 (5 bases). Germline loops: CDR1 SGHVS, CDR2 FQNEAQ. The CDR3 runs to 15 residues. V was pared by 4 bases and J by 3 bases, with 14 bases between. The CDR3 DNA reads as TGTGCCAGCAGCTCATTCCCCCGGACTACAGATACGCAGTATTTT. Translation gives CASSSFPRTTDTQYF.

V and J are TRBV7-9 and TRBJ2-1, with TRBD2 matching 12 bases. There are 15 residues in the CDR3. Germline CDR1 reads SEHNR; CDR2 reads FQNEAQ (reference sequence). With 5 bases clipped from V and 7 bases from J, the junction kept 6 bases outside the gene matches. DNA of the CDR3: TGTGCCAGCAGCGCCCTAGCGGGAGGGGGGAATGAGCAGTTCTTC. Residues: CASSALAGGGNEQFF.

This chain connects TRBV6-5 to TRBJ1-5; possibly TRBD1 for D (6 bases). This CDR3 has 14 residues. Germline CDR1 reads MNHEY; CDR2 reads SVGAGI. Trimming shortened V by 5 bases and J by 4 bases, and 12 bases separated the two germline ends. CDR3: CASSHTRGNQPQHF. The CDR3 bases are TGTGCCAGCAGTCATACAAGGGGGAATCAGCCCCAGCATTTT.

This chain joins TRBV28 and TRBJ1-1; possible D gene TRBD1, 5 bases. The CDR3 has 12 amino acids. Trimming cost V 6 bases and J 6 bases, with 11 bases left between them. Germline CDR1 reads MDHEN; CDR2 reads SYDVKM. The CDR3 coding sequence is TGTGCCAGCAGCCCAGGGTTTGCTGAAGCTTTCTTT. The encoded protein is CASSPGFAEAFF. The complete variable domain, with remaining parts taken from reference TRBV28 and TRBJ1-1, reads DVKVTQSSRYLVKRTGEKVFLECVQDMDHENMFWYRQDPGLGLRLIYFSYDVKMKEKGDIPEGYSVSREKKERFSLILESASTNQTSMYLCASSPGFAEAFFGQGTRLTVV.

The J gene is TRBJ1-4, the V gene TRBV5-1; 11 bases align to TRBD1. Germline lookup yields CDR1 SGHRS and CDR2 YFSETQ. CDR3 length equals 15 residues. The junction had 4 bases not matched to a gene; V was cut back by 4 bases and J by 5 bases. CDR3: CASSTGTGGNEKLFF. The CDR3 region has the DNA TGCGCCAGCAGCACCGGGACAGGGGGAAATGAAAAACTGTTTTTT.

V and J are TRBV5-1 and TRBJ2-3; D gene uncertain. Trimming stripped 5 bases from V and 5 bases from J, with 12 bases between. CDR1 and CDR2 from the germline V gene are SGHRS and YFSETQ. The CDR3 spans 13 residues. The DNA of the CDR3 is TGCGCCAGCAGTTCCATGGAGAGAGATACGCAGTATTTT. The encoded protein is CASSSMERDTQYF.

The rearrangement uses TRBV28 and TRBJ1-1; 7 bases match TRBD1. J lost 11 bases, V lost 5 bases, and 8 bases had no gene match. CDR3 length: 12 amino acids. Germline V lookup: CDR1 MDHEN, CDR2 SYDVKM. Here the CDR3 reads CASSNRGPRAFF. The CDR3 DNA sequence: TGTGCCAGCAGTAACAGGGGCCCCAGGGCTTTCTTT.

V is TRBV11-2 and J is TRBJ1-1; D is possibly TRBD1 (5 bases). The CDR3 runs to 13 residues. V was clipped by 5 bases and J by 2 bases, with 9 bases between them. The germline V gene has CDR1 SGHAT and CDR2 FQNNGV. CDR3 protein: CASSRQGNTEAFF. DNA for the CDR3: TGTGCCAGCAGCCGTCAGGGAAACACTGAAGCTTTCTTT.

This clone came up a few times. CDR3 sequence reads: CASRWGQGIEPQHF. CDR3 coding DNA: TGTGCCAGTAGGTGGGGACAGGGCATTGAGCCCCAGCATTTT. The V call is TRBV19, the J call TRBJ1-5; 9 bases map to TRBD1. There are 14 residues in the CDR3. Germline V gene lookup returns CDR1 LNHDA and CDR2 SQIVND (reference sequence). V shed 6 bases and J 8 bases; nucleotides not matched to a gene: 8.

The chain combines TRBV6-6 with TRBJ2-5, with D perhaps matching TRBD1 (5 bases). CDR3 length: 14 residues. Trimming cost V 5 bases and J 2 bases, with 12 bases left between them. Per germline, CDR1 MNHNY and CDR2 SVGAGI (reference sequence). The CDR3 loop reads CASSRTTVQETQYF. In nucleotides, the CDR3 is TGTGCCAGCAGTCGCACGACAGTACAAGAGACCCAGTACTTC.

The chain links TRBV10-3 to TRBJ2-7; TRBD2 agrees at 12 bases. V shed 4 bases, J shed 2 bases, and the junction held 12 bases outside the gene matches. The CDR3 sequence is 18 residues long. The germline V gene encodes CDR1 ENHRY and CDR2 SYGVKD. CDR3 coding DNA: TGTGCCATCAGTGCGTGGACTAGCGGGACAACGGGAACCTACGAGCAGTACTTC. Protein product: CAISAWTSGTTGTYEQYF.

The chain uses TRBV4-1 and TRBJ2-7; 14 nucleotides align to TRBD2. Trimming at V came to 8 bases and at J to 6 bases, leaving 12 bases not matched to a gene. Germline loops: CDR1 MGHRA, CDR2 YSYEKL. The CDR3 totals 16 residues. The CDR3 coding sequence is TGCGCCAGCTCTCAACTCCCGGGACTAGCGGGAGTCGAGCAGTACTTC. It is translated as CASSQLPGLAGVEQYF.

The chain carries TRBV2 and TRBJ1-5; 8 nucleotides align to TRBD1. CDR3 length: 13 amino acids. Germline assignment: CDR1 SNHLY and CDR2 FYNNEI. Trimming took 4 bases from V and 7 from J; bases not matched to a gene: 3. The CDR3 loop reads CASSVQGDQPQHF. The CDR3 DNA sequence: TGTGCCAGCAGTGTACAGGGGGACCAGCCCCAGCATTTT. Full variable domain (missing parts from reference TRBV2 and TRBJ1-5): EPEVTQTPSHQVTQMGQEVILRCVPISNHLYFYWYRQILGQKVEFLVSFYNNEISEKSEIFDDQFSVERPDGSNFTLKIRSTKLEDSAMYFCASSVQGDQPQHFGDGTRLSIL.